The T cell receptor (beta chain) described here comes from a study of immune cell composition in non-small cell lung cancer. Study results and caveats: Overall clonality, unlike maximal tumour-associated clone frequency, did not predict TIL reactivity. Top 10 clone scores and clonality were higher in squamous than adenocarcinoma. Dominant in vivo tumour-associated clones were not shown to share tumour-reactive sequences. Tumour-associated clones >0.5% occurred in roughly a third of adenocarcinomas, roughly four fifths of squamous.

Germline V gene data show CDR1 as SGHNT and CDR2 as YYREEE (reference sequence). This CDR3 is built from 14 residues. V gave up 4 bases and J gave up 6 bases; unmatched junction bases: 6. The protocol was immunoSEQ multiplex PCR, while the TCRdb copy is restricted to in-frame clones and leaves out a portion. Of several thousand clones in the sample, under 85% were seen once. With respect to this clone: Its antigen is not known.

The chain carries TRBV5-4 and TRBJ1-2, with 10 bases that match TRBD1. The clonotype comes from a human donor with non-small cell lung cancer. Sequenced sample: lung tumor tissue. In nucleotides, the CDR3 is TGTGCCAGCAGCCGGACAGGGGGACTGGATGGCTACACCTTC. Residues: CASSRTGGLDGYTF.